The rows below give T cell receptor beta chains drawn from one sample of a study of post-analysis software for immune sequencing data. TCRdb re-called the PCR reads with MiXCR, one entry per CDR3 protein. The table lists hundreds of thousands of distinct CDR3 sequences, 59% of them singletons. Sequenced: blood. The receptor source for this set is a girl aged 2-10 years with multiple sclerosis. Both conserved end residues are part of each CDR3. A D gene is named only where the DNA matches it firmly. The size of a clone is reported for some rows only, either as once, few or many, or as a class for expanded clones.

D,V,J,size,DNA,CDR3
TRBD2,TRBV10-3,TRBJ2-2,.,TGTGCCATCAGTGACCGCGGACTAGCGGGAGCGGTCACCGGGGAGCTGTTTTTT,CAISDRGLAGAVTGELFF
TRBD1,TRBV4-2,TRBJ1-6,.,TGTGCCAGCAGCCAAGAAGGGACAGGGCAGTCACCCCTCCACTTT,CASSQEGTGQSPLHF
TRBD2,TRBV9,TRBJ2-7,.,TGTGCCAGCAGCGTAGCCTCGACTAGCGGCTACGAGCAGTACTTC,CASSVASTSGYEQYF
.,TRBV12-3/TRBV12-4,TRBJ1-4,few,TGTGCCAGCAGTTTCCCCGGGGAAAAACTGTTTTTT,CASSFPGEKLFF
TRBD2,TRBV20-1,TRBJ2-1,.,TGCAGTGCTAGACTAGCGGGAGTAGTATACAATGAGCAGTTCTTC,CSARLAGVVYNEQFF
.,TRBV10-3,TRBJ2-1,.,TGTGCCATCAGTGGGTCTAGCAACCCGTACAATGAGCAGTTCTTC,CAISGSSNPYNEQFF
.,TRBV11-2,TRBJ2-3,.,TGTGCCAGCAGCTTAGATCTACGAGCGGGCCAGTATTTT,CASSLDLRAGQYF
.,TRBV29-1,TRBJ2-7,.,TGCAGCGTTGGGCCTAGCGAGTACGAGCAGTACTTC,CSVGPSEYEQYF
TRBD2,TRBV5-1,TRBJ2-5,few,TGCGCCAGCAGCTTGGTGGGTCTAGCGGGCAAGGACCAAGAGACCCAGTACTTC,CASSLVGLAGKDQETQYF
.,TRBV5-1,TRBJ2-1,.,TGCGCCAGCAGCTTGGGGCAACCGGCAGGGGAGCAGTTCTTC,CASSLGQPAGEQFF
.,TRBV6-4,TRBJ1-6,.,TGTGCCAGCAGTGAGCTAGGAGGGAACGTTAATTCACCCCTCCACTTT,CASSELGGNVNSPLHF
TRBD1,TRBV13,TRBJ2-3,.,TGTGCCAGCAGCCGAAGGACAGGTAGAGCAGATACGCAGTATTTT,CASSRRTGRADTQYF
TRBD2,TRBV5-1,TRBJ2-5,few,TGCGCCAGCAGCTTTAGCGGGGTAACTGGGGAGACCCAGTACTTC,CASSFSGVTGETQYF
TRBD2,TRBV11-2,TRBJ2-5,.,TGTGCCAGCAGCTTCGGACCTCTAGCGGGCCAAGAGACCCAGTACTTC,CASSFGPLAGQETQYF
TRBD1,TRBV7-9,TRBJ2-7,few,TGTGCCAGCAGCTCCGCCGGGACAGCCTACGAGCAGTACTTC,CASSSAGTAYEQYF
TRBD2,TRBV7-2,TRBJ2-3,.,TGTGCCAGCAGCCCACCCCGAGCGGGGGGGAGGGATACGCAGTATTTT,CASSPPRAGGRDTQYF
.,TRBV10-1,TRBJ2-3,once,TGCGCCAGCAGTGAGTACGTGGCAGATACGCGGTATTTT,CASSEYVADTRYF
.,TRBV18,TRBJ2-7,.,TGTGCCAGCTCACCAGGGCCTAGCTCCTACAATGAGCAGTACTTC,CASSPGPSSYNEQYF
TRBD2,TRBV4-2,TRBJ2-3,.,TGTGCCAGCAGCCAAGGGACTAGCGGAGATACGCAGTATTTT,CASSQGTSGDTQYF
.,TRBV29-1,TRBJ2-5,.,TGCAGCGTTGGTTCCGCGGGATGGGCCCGGGAGACCCAGTACTTC,CSVGSAGWARETQYF
TRBD1,TRBV7-2,TRBJ2-7,few,TGTGCCAGCAGCCTTGACAGGGAGAGGGCCTACGAGCAGTACTTC,CASSLDRERAYEQYF
.,TRBV20-1,TRBJ2-5,few,TGCAGTGCTCTTTTTGGGTTTCGAGAAGAGACCCAGTACTTC,CSALFGFREETQYF
.,TRBV20-1,TRBJ2-5,.,TGCAGTGCTAAAGATCGGAGTCGGATCCCCGTAGAGACCCAGTACTTC,CSAKDRSRIPVETQYF
.,TRBV29-1,TRBJ1-3,.,TGCAGCGTGGTTTCGATATCCTCTGGAAACACCATATATTTT,CSVVSISSGNTIYF
.,TRBV12-3/TRBV12-4,TRBJ2-1,.,TGTGCCAGCAGTCCCCCCTTTCGGGGTTACAATGAGCAGTTCTTC,CASSPPFRGYNEQFF
.,TRBV28,TRBJ2-7,few,TGTGCCAGCAGTTTATCAGTTGCCTACGAGCAGTACTTC,CASSLSVAYEQYF
.,TRBV20-1,TRBJ2-3,.,TGCAGTGCCATGGACTATCCTCGCACAGATGCGCAGTATTTT,CSAMDYPRTDAQYF
TRBD1,TRBV20-1,TRBJ2-4,.,TGCAGTGCTAGGGCCGGGACAGGGGGCAACATTCAGTACTTC,CSARAGTGGNIQYF
TRBD1,TRBV10-3,TRBJ1-2,.,TGTGCCATCAGTGGGGGACAGGGAGTGATTAACTATGGCTACACCTTC,CAISGGQGVINYGYTF
TRBD1,TRBV6-5,TRBJ1-2,few,TGTGCCAGCAGTGCTCAGACAGGGTTTCGGGGCTACACCTTC,CASSAQTGFRGYTF
.,TRBV5-1,TRBJ1-2,.,TGCGCCAGCAGCTTGCAGGGTGTCTATGGCTACACCTTC,CASSLQGVYGYTF
.,TRBV4-1,TRBJ2-6,.,TGCGCCAGCAGCCCCGTTGAGGTTGCCCTCTCTGGGGCCAACGTCCTGACTTTC,CASSPVEVALSGANVLTF
TRBD1,TRBV29-1,TRBJ1-2,.,TGCAGCGTACAGGGGAAAGGCTACACCTTC,CSVQGKGYTF
TRBD2,TRBV20-1,TRBJ2-7,few,TGTAGCGGGGGTCACAACTACGAGCAGTACTTC,CSGGHNYEQYF
TRBD1,TRBV10-2,TRBJ2-5,few,TGCGCCAGCTCCCGTGCGGACAGGGAAGAGACCCAGTACTTC,CASSRADREETQYF
.,TRBV5-1,TRBJ2-1,.,TGCGACAGCAGCTTGACCTGGGGTGACAATGAGCAGTTCTTC,CDSSLTWGDNEQFF
.,TRBV7-9,TRBJ1-2,few,TGTGCCAGCAGCTTAGGTTCTGTTAACTATGGCTACACCTTC,CASSLGSVNYGYTF
.,TRBV7-9,TRBJ2-1,.,TGTGCCAGCAGCCTTAATCAGGGACATGTTCAAAAGCAGTTCTTC,CASSLNQGHVQKQFF
TRBD2,TRBV5-6,TRBJ2-6,.,TGTGCCAGCAGCCGGGGGGGATCTGGGGCCAACGTCCTGACTTTC,CASSRGGSGANVLTF
.,TRBV5-1,TRBJ2-1,.,TGCGCCAGCAGCGTCAGCCAAAACAATGAGCAGTTCTTC,CASSVSQNNEQFF
TRBD2,TRBV9,TRBJ2-1,.,TGTGCCAGCAGCGTATTCGGGGGGGCCAATGAGCAGTTCTTC,CASSVFGGANEQFF
.,TRBV7-8,TRBJ2-1,few,TGTGCCAGCAGCCCCCGTGAGGGGGGTGAGCAGTTCTTC,CASSPREGGEQFF
.,TRBV20-1,TRBJ2-1,.,TGTAGTGCTAGAGATCTTGGAGTGGCGGGGACCGACTACAATGAGCAGTTCTTC,CSARDLGVAGTDYNEQFF
.,TRBV29-1,TRBJ1-5,.,TGCAGCGTTGAAGATCGGGGATATAGCAATCAGCCCCAGCATTTT,CSVEDRGYSNQPQHF